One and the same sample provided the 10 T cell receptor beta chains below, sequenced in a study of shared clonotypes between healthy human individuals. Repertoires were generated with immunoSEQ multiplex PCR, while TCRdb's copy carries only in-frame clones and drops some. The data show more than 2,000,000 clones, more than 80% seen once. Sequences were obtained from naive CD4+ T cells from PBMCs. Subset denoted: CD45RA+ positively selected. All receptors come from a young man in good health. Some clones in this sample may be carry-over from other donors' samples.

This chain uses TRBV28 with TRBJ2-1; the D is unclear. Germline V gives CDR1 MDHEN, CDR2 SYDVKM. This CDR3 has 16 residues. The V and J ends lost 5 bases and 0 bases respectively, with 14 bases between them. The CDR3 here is CASSRKTPSSYNEQFF. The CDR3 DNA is TGTGCCAGCAGTAGGAAGACTCCCAGCTCCTACAATGAGCAGTTCTTC.

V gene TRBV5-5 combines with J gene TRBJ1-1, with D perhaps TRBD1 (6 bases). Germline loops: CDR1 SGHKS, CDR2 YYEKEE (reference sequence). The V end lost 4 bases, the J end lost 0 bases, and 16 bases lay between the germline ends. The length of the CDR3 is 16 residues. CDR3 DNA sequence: TGTGCCAGCAGCCCCGGGGGGGCGCTCCTGAACACTGAAGCTTTCTTT. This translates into CASSPGGALLNTEAFF.

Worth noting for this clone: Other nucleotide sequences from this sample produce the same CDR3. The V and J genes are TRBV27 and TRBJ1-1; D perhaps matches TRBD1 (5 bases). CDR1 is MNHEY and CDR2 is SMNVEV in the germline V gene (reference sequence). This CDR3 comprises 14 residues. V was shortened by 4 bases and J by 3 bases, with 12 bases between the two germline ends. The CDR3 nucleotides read TGTGCCAGCAGTTGGGGCCGCGGGGACACTGAAGCTTTCTTT. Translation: CASSWGRGDTEAFF.

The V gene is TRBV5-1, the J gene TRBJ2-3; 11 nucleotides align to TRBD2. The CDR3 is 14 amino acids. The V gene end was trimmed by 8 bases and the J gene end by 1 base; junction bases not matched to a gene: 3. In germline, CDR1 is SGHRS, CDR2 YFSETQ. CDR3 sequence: CASDSGRGTDTQYF. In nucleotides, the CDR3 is TGCGCCAGTGATAGCGGGAGGGGCACAGATACGCAGTATTTT.

The CDR3, as DNA: TGTGCCAGCAGCGTAGACGGAGGGCCCTACAATGAGCAGTTCTTC. It specifies CASSVDGGPYNEQFF. The chain has TRBV9 and TRBJ2-1; a weak D match, TRBD2 (6 bases). CDR1 and CDR2 (germline): SGDLS, YYNGEE. This CDR3 comprises 15 residues. Trimming removed 0 bases at V and 2 bases at J, with 9 bases between. The full variable domain, in which reference TRBV9 and TRBJ2-1 provide the parts outside the CDR3, is DSGVTQTPKHLITATGQRVTLRCSPRSGDLSVYWYQQSLDQGLQFLIQYYNGEERAKGNILERFSAQQFPDLHSELNLSSLELGDSALYFCASSVDGGPYNEQFFGPGTRLTVL.

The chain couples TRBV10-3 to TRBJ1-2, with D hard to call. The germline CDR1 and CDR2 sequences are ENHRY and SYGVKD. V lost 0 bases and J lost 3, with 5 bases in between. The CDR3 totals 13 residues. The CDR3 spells CAISESTDYGYTF. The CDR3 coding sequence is TGTGCCATCAGTGAGTCGACGGACTATGGCTACACCTTC.

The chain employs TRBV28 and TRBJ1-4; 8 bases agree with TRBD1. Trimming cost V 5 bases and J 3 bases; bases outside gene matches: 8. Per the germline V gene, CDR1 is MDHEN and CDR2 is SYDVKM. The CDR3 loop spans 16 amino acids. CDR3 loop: CASSLTGAGANEKLFF. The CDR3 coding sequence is TGTGCCAGCAGTCTGACAGGGGCAGGGGCTAATGAAAAACTGTTTTTT.

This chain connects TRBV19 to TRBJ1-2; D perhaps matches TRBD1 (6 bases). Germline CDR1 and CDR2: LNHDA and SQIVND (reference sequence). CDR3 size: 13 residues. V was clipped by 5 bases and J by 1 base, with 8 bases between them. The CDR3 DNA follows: TGTGCCAGTAGTCCGGACAGTAACTATGGCTACACCTTC. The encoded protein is CASSPDSNYGYTF.

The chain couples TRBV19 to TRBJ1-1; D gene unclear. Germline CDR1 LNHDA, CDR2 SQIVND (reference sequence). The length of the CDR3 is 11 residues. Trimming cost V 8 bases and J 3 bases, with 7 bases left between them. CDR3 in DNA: TGTGCCAGTTTGATGTACACTGAAGCTTTCTTT. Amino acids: CASLMYTEAFF.

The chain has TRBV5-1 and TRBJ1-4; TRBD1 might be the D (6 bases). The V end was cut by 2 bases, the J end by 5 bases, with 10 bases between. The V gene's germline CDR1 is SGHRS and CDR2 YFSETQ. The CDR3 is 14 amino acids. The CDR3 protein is CASSLGGRNEKLFF. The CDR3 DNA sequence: TGCGCCAGCAGCTTAGGGGGGCGGAATGAAAAACTGTTTTTT.